This TCR beta chain appears in the sequencing data of a study of CD8+ T cells in alopecia areata. Trimming left V 5 bases short and J 3 bases short, with 13 bases between. Per germline, CDR1 SEHNR and CDR2 FQNEAQ (reference sequence). The CDR3 has 14 amino acids. Once RNA had been extracted, it was reverse transcribed into cDNA to act as the sequencing template. TCRdb's copy holds only in-frame clones and misses some; the assay was immunoSEQ multiplex PCR. The data hold under 250,000 clones, with roughly 50% observed a single time. The sample comprised CD8+ T cells sorted from blood. The source of this sequence is a human donor in good health. The rearrangement uses TRBV7-9 and TRBJ1-1, with a weak D call TRBD1 (5 bases). This CDR3 reads CASSAPQGDTEAFF. The CDR3 nucleotides read TGTGCCAGCAGCGCCCCCCAAGGGGACACTGAAGCTTTCTTT.